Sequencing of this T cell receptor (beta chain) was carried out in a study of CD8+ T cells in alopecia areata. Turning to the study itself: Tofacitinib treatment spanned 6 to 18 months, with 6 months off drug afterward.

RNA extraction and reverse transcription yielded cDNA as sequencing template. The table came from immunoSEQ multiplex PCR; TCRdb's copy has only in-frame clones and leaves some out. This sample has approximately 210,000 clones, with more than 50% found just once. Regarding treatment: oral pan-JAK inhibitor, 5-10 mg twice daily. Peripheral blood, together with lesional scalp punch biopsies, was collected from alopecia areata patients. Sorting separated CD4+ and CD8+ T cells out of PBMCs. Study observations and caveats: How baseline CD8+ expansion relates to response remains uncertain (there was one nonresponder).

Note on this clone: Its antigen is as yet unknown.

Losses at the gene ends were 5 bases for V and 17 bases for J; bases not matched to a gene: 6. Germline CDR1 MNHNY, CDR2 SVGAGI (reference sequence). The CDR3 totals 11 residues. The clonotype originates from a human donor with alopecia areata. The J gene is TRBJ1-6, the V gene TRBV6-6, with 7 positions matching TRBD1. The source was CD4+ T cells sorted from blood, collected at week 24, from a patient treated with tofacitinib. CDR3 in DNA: TGTGCCAGCAGTCCCGGACAGGCCTTCCACTTT. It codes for CASSPGQAFHF.